Included here is one T cell receptor (beta chain) sequence, with context. The entry originates in a study of shared clonotypes between healthy human individuals. Background on the study: Donor ages ranged 18 to 49 years: a couple of women, a few men.

Sorted-subset replicate PCR reactions contained approximately 190 ng DNA, corresponding to some 29,000 T cell genomes. The method was immunoSEQ multiplex PCR; TCRdb's version includes in-frame clones alone and lacks a portion of them. The repertoire holds nearly 1 million clones, with around three quarters as singletons. The CDR3 extends over 18 amino acids. From germline, CDR1 is SGHNT and CDR2 YYREEE (reference sequence). Between the trimmed V and J ends, which lost 0 bases and 0 bases, there was a span of 13 bases. Within Nashville, Tennessee resided all donors, each a Caucasian adult. Sequencing was performed on memory CD4+ T cells sorted from blood. The subset: CD45RA-negative fraction. The chain is built from TRBV5-4 and TRBJ2-6, with D perhaps being TRBD1 or TRBD2 (6 bases each). This TCR derives from a young man in good health. The CDR3 loop reads CASSLVGGRVSGANVLTF. As DNA, the CDR3 is TGTGCCAGCAGCTTGGTCGGGGGCCGAGTCTCTGGGGCCAACGTCCTGACTTTC.